The TCR beta chain described here comes from a study of cytomegalovirus exposure and HLA in healthy donors. The CDR3 runs to 15 residues. Germline V gene data show CDR1 as KGHSH and CDR2 as LQKENI. Trimming pared 2 bases from V and 1 base from J, leaving 8 bases between. In its sample, this clone was seen a few times. The primer mix had 60 Vbeta and 13 Jbeta primers. Libraries were prepared by immunoSEQ multiplex PCR; TCRdb keeps only in-frame clonotypes and omits some of them. The table records 75,000 to 100,000 clones, roughly 76% of them present only once. The material sequenced was PBMCs. The TCR comes from a man aged 40-55 years in good health and CMV-seronegative. The chain joins TRBV18 to TRBJ2-2; D is ambiguous. The DNA of the CDR3 is TGTGCCAGCTCACCAACAACAGAGAACACCGGGGAGCTGTTTTTT. Amino acid sequence: CASSPTTENTGELFF.